This T cell receptor (beta chain) is from a study of shared clonotypes between healthy human individuals. For the study at large: Donor ages ranged 18 to 49 years: a couple of women, a few men.

The junction had 13 bases not matched to a gene; V was cut back by 5 bases and J by 8 bases. The CDR3 sequence is 15 residues long. CDR1 is SEHNR and CDR2 is FQNEAQ in the germline V gene (reference sequence). Per the authors' pipeline: Filtering differed for immunoSEQ, which gave only junction sequences without quality scores. Sequencing used immunoSEQ multiplex PCR; TCRdb keeps in-frame clones, though not all of them. V, J and clone size are those of that table, while D and trimming were read from the DNA. The sample includes millions of clones, approximately 94% of them seen just once. Naivety among CD8 cells was defined by CD45RO negativity and positive CCR7 selection, thereby excluding terminally differentiated effector memory CD45RA+ cells.

The chain combines TRBV7-9 with TRBJ2-3, with 7 positions matching TRBD1. The sequencing input was naive CD8+ T cells from PBMCs. This TCR came from a man between 18 and 29 years old in good health. Some clones in this sample may be carry-over from other donors' samples. CDR3 bases: TGTGCCAGCAGCCCGAAGGGACAGCCTAACGGTACGCAGTATTTT. Its protein is CASSPKGQPNGTQYF. Full variable domain (rest looked up from reference TRBV7-9 and TRBJ2-3): DTGVSQNPRHKITKRGQNVTFRCDPISEHNRLYWYRQTLGQGPEFLTYFQNEAQLEKSRLLSDRFSAERPKGSFSTLEIQRTEQGDSAMYLCASSPKGQPNGTQYFGPGTRLTVL.